In its sample, the clone carrying this T cell receptor beta chain ranks as medium-sized. The CDR3 totals 13 residues. Trimming took 6 bases from V and 6 from J, leaving 15 bases between them. Germline V gene lookup returns CDR1 MNHNS and CDR2 SASEGT. This sample is part of a study of T cell changes during pregnancy in multiple sclerosis. Using immunoSEQ multiplex PCR, the repertoire was profiled, and TCRdb retains in-frame clones only, with some absent. The repertoire has some 30,000 clones, 70% to 90% of them found once; the top ten carry roughly 7.5%. The receptor was derived from a female donor with multiple sclerosis, enrolled in a pregnancy study. This sample comprised CD8+ T cells from peripheral blood mononuclear cells, obtained after pregnancy. The J gene is TRBJ2-7, the V gene TRBV6-1; D may be TRBD1 (6 bases). For the CDR3, the DNA is TGTGCCAGCAGCCTACAGGGAGAGCTCGAGCAGTACTTC. Its protein product is CASSLQGELEQYF.